These 20 T cell receptor beta chains originate from one sample sequenced in a study of T-cell reconstitution after alpha-beta-depleted transplantation in children. The library targeted TCRbeta and was prepared with unique molecular identifiers. TCRdb analysed the PCR reads with MiXCR anew, one entry per CDR3 protein. The sample has over 90,000 distinct CDR3 sequences, roughly 6% seen once; the top ten hold 6.1%. Sequencing was performed on PBMCs, mostly from graft donor cells, taken 60 days after TCRalphabeta/CD19-depleted stem cell transplant. The receptors here all came from a female patient aged 2-9 years who had a stem cell transplant for Fanconi anemia, so the T cells may come from the graft donor.

The chain combines TRBV6-5 with TRBJ2-5, with a tentative D call TRBD1 (6 bases). CDR1 is MNHEY and CDR2 is SVGAGI in the germline V gene. CDR3 length equals 14 residues. Trimming shortened V by 4 bases and J by 5 bases, and 14 bases separated the two germline ends. DNA of the CDR3: TGTGCCAGCAGTTTCCAGGGGATTCGGGAGACCCAGTACTTC. It codes for CASSFQGIRETQYF.

This clonotype appeared many times. The genes are TRBV7-8 and TRBJ2-1; perhaps TRBD1 as D (6 bases). The CDR3 is made up of 13 amino acids. V lost 3 bases to trimming and J lost 7 bases, with 10 bases between them. Germline V CDR1 and CDR2: SGHVS, FQNEAQ. The CDR3 sequence: CASSFGRGNEQFF. CDR3 DNA: TGTGCCAGCAGCTTCGGCAGGGGTAATGAGCAGTTCTTC.

Many counts were recorded for this clonotype. This chain uses TRBV20-1 with TRBJ2-3; the match to TRBD2 covers 9 bases. V dropped 3 bases and J dropped 2; count of bases not matched to a gene: 3. Per germline, CDR1 DFQATT and CDR2 SNEGSKA (reference sequence). The CDR3 has 14 amino acids. The DNA of the CDR3 is TGCAGTGCTAGTAAGCGGGGGGCCACAGATACGCAGTATTTT. This translates into CSASKRGATDTQYF.

The V call is TRBV7-3, the J call TRBJ1-5; possibly TRBD1 for D (5 bases). This CDR3 is built from 16 residues. Germline CDR1 and CDR2: SGHTA and FQGTGA. Trimming stripped 2 bases from V and 0 bases from J, with 11 bases between. In nucleotides, the CDR3 is TGTGCCAGCAGCTTAGGGGGAGGGATTAGCAATCAGCCCCAGCATTTT. As protein: CASSLGGGISNQPQHF.

This clonotype has a handful of counts. The chain carries TRBV20-1 and TRBJ1-5, with D possibly matching TRBD1 (5 bases). V lost 6 bases, J lost 6 bases, and 21 bases lay in between. Germline CDR1 is DFQATT and CDR2 is SNEGSKA (reference sequence). The CDR3 totals 15 residues. In nucleotides, the CDR3 is TGCAGTGCCCTTCGGGGACTGCCGAGTAGTCAGCCCCAGCATTTT. Its translation: CSALRGLPSSQPQHF.

Ten or more counts support this clonotype. The chain couples TRBV7-2 to TRBJ2-3; the match to TRBD2 covers 7 bases. CDR1 SGHTA and CDR2 FQGNSA come from the germline V gene. The ends lost 0 bases at V and 2 bases at J; junction bases unmatched: 2. The CDR3 consists of 15 residues. The CDR3 DNA sequence: TGTGCCAGCAGCTTAGCCCTAGCGGTCACAGATACGCAGTATTTT. Translation gives CASSLALAVTDTQYF.

The sample holds many counts of this clonotype. V and J are TRBV29-1 and TRBJ2-1; 8 bases match TRBD2. This CDR3 has 14 amino acids. V trimming: 4 bases; J trimming: 5 bases; junction bases outside the gene matches: 7. CDR1 SQVTM and CDR2 ANQGSEA come from the germline V gene. CDR3 sequence reads: CSVAGGLADNEQFF. The CDR3 nucleotides read TGCAGCGTTGCGGGGGGGCTAGCGGACAATGAGCAGTTCTTC.

This clonotype has at least ten counts. J is TRBJ1-3 and V is TRBV7-4, with 7 bases that match TRBD1. In germline, CDR1 is SGHVT, CDR2 SQSDAQ. The V segment lost 4 bases and the J segment 2 bases; nucleotides outside the gene matches: 14. The CDR3 length is 18 residues. The CDR3 protein is CASSSISDRSTAGNTIYF. DNA of the CDR3: TGTGCCAGCAGCTCCATTTCGGACAGGTCGACCGCTGGAAACACCATATATTTT.

This clonotype was observed many times. This chain uses TRBV5-1 with TRBJ1-3, with a possible D match to TRBD1 (6 bases). Germline values: CDR1 SGHRS, CDR2 YFSETQ. V gave up 0 bases and J gave up 2 bases, with 12 bases separating them. This CDR3 contains 16 residues. The CDR3 protein is CASSLADGGAGNTIYF. The CDR3 DNA follows: TGCGCCAGCAGCTTGGCGGACGGGGGCGCTGGAAACACCATATATTTT.

This clonotype has a count of ten or more. The chain links TRBV20-1 to TRBJ2-3, with 7 bases lining up with TRBD1. Per germline, CDR1 DFQATT and CDR2 SNEGSKA (reference sequence). CDR3 length: 13 amino acids. V trimming: 3 bases; J trimming: 3 bases; junction bases outside the gene matches: 3. In DNA form, the CDR3 reads TGCAGTGCTAGTATACAGGGGACAGATACGCAGTATTTT. It translates to CSASIQGTDTQYF.

This clonotype has only a few counts. This chain connects TRBV11-2 to TRBJ2-1; 13 bases line up with TRBD2. Germline V gene lookup returns CDR1 SGHAT and CDR2 FQNNGV. The CDR3 runs 18 residues. J gave up 9 bases and V 5 bases, and 16 bases lay outside the gene matches. The CDR3 sequence: CASSPILAGGPTGGEQFF. The CDR3 DNA reads as TGTGCCAGCAGCCCGATACTAGCGGGGGGGCCGACGGGGGGTGAGCAGTTCTTC.

There are many counts of this clonotype. The gene calls are TRBV14 and TRBJ2-1; tentatively, D is TRBD2 (5 bases). Germline V gene data show CDR1 as SGHDN and CDR2 as FVKESK. Trimming left V 1 base short and J 2 bases short, with 9 bases between. The CDR3 is 15 residues long. CDR3 region: CASSQGGWAYNEQFF. CDR3 sequence (DNA): TGTGCCAGCAGCCAAGGAGGGTGGGCCTACAATGAGCAGTTCTTC.

Regarding this clonotype: A clone one base away is much larger, so this may be a read error. The chain couples TRBV2 to TRBJ2-1; 9 nucleotides align to TRBD2. This CDR3 is 16 amino acids long. Germline assignment: CDR1 SNHLY and CDR2 FYNNEI. CDR3: CTSRPSGASSYNEQFF. CDR3 DNA sequence: TGTACCAGCAGACCTAGCGGGGCGAGCTCCTACAATGAGCAGTTCTTC.

This CDR3 reads CASSARTAPTNYGYTF. CDR3 sequence (DNA): TGCGCCAGCAGCGCCCGGACAGCCCCCACTAACTATGGCTACACCTTC. This chain connects TRBV5-1 to TRBJ1-2, with D perhaps matching TRBD1 (6 bases). This CDR3 has 16 residues. V was clipped by 4 bases and J by 0 bases, with 16 bases between them. Germline CDR1 and CDR2: SGHRS and YFSETQ.

This clonotype has a handful of counts. One end of the junction does not line up with germline, which may come from a read error. This chain uses TRBV11-1 with TRBJ1-5; tentatively, D is TRBD1 (5 bases). The CDR3 extends over 15 amino acids. Germline CDR1 SGHAT, CDR2 FQDESV (reference sequence). The CDR3 nucleotides read TGTGCCAGCAGCCTAGCCGGGGGAAGCAATCAGCCCCAGCATTTT. Translation: CASSLAGGSNQPQHF.

This clonotype has a handful of counts. This sequence joins TRBV20-1 and TRBJ2-7; 9 nucleotides line up with TRBD2. V lost 3 bases, J lost 2 bases, and 8 bases stayed unmatched. Germline CDR1 reads DFQATT; CDR2 reads SNEGSKA (reference sequence). CDR3 length: 15 amino acids. The CDR3 coding sequence is TGCAGTGCTAGTGCGCTGACTAGCGGAGCCTACGAGCAGTACTTC. Translation gives CSASALTSGAYEQYF.

The chain combines TRBV7-9 with TRBJ2-1; D not resolved. The length of the CDR3 is 17 residues. Trimming removed 0 bases at V and 8 bases at J, with 20 bases between. Germline assignment: CDR1 SEHNR and CDR2 FQNEAQ (reference sequence). The CDR3 sequence: CASSLAIVGGRSDEQFF. The CDR3 DNA is TGTGCCAGCAGCTTAGCGATCGTCGGTGGCAGGAGCGATGAGCAGTTCTTC.

This chain uses TRBV12-3 or TRBV12-4 with TRBJ2-4, with TRBD2 matching 14 bases. This CDR3 is 19 amino acids long. The V segment lost 2 bases and the J segment 4 bases; nucleotides outside the gene matches: 10. CDR3 in DNA: TGTGCCAGCAGTTTATGGACTAGCGGGAGGCGGGTGGGGAAAAACATTCAGTACTTC. Translated: CASSLWTSGRRVGKNIQYF.

Ten or more counts support this clonotype. The V and J genes are TRBV29-1 and TRBJ2-1, with 8 nucleotides matching TRBD1. The CDR3 is 16 residues long. V lost 3 bases and J lost 7; bases outside the gene matches: 14. CDR1 and CDR2 from the germline V gene are SQVTM and ANQGSEA. This chain's CDR3 is CSVDETQGASRNEQFF. For the CDR3, the DNA is TGCAGCGTTGACGAGACTCAGGGGGCATCTAGGAATGAGCAGTTCTTC.

This clonotype has ten or more counts. This chain links TRBV4-1 with TRBJ1-1; D is uncertain. This CDR3 comprises 19 residues. CDR1 is MGHRA, CDR2 YSYEKL, per germline. Trimming stripped 5 bases from V and 1 base from J, with 26 bases between. The CDR3 here is CASSSPALIPGHRNTEAFF. The CDR3 DNA sequence: TGCGCCAGCAGCAGCCCTGCACTGATTCCAGGTCATAGGAACACTGAAGCTTTCTTT.